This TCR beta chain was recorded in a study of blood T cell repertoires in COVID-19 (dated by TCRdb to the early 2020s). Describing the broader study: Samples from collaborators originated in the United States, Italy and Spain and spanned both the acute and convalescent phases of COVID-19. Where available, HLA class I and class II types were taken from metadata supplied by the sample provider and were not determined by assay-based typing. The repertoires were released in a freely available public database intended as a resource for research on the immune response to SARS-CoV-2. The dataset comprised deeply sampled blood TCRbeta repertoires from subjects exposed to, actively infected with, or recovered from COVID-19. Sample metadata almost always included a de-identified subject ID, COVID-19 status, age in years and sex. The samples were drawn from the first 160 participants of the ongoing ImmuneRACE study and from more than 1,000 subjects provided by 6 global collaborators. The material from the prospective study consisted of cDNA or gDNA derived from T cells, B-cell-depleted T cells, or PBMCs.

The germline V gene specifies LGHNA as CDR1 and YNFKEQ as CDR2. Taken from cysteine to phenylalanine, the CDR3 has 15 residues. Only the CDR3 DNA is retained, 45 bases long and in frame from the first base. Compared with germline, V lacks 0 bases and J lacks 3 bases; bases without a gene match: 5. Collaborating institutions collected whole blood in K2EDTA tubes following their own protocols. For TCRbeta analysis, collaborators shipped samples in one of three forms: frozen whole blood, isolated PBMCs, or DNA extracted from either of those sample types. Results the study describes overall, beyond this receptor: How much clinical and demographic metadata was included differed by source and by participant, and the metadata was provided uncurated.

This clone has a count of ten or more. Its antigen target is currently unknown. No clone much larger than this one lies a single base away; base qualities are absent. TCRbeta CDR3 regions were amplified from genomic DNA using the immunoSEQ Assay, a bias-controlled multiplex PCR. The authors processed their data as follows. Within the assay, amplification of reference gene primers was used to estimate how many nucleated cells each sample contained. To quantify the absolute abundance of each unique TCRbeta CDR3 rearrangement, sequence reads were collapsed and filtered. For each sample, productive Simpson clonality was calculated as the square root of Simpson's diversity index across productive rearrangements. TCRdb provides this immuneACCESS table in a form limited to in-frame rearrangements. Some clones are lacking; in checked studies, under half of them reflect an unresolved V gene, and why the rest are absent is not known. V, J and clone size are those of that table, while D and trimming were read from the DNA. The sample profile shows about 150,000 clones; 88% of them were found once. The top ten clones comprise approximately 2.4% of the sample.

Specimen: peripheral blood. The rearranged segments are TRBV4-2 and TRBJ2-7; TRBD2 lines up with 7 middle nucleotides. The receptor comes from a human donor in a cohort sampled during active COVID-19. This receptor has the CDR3 CASSQEFAGVYEQYF. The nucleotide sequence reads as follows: TGTGCCAGCAGCCAAGAATTCGCGGGGGTCTACGAGCAGTACTTC.